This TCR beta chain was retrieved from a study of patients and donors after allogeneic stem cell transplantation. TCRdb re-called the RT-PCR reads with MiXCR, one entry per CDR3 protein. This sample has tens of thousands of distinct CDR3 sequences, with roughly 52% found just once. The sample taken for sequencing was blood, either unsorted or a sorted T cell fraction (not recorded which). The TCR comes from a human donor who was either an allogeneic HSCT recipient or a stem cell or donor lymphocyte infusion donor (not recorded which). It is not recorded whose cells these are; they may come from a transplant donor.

CDR3 DNA: TGTGCCAGCAGTGAAGGAGTAGAGCAGCCCCAGCATTTT. It yields the protein CASSEGVEQPQHF. The V call is TRBV6-4, the J call TRBJ1-5, with unresolved D. The V gene's germline CDR1 is MRHNA and CDR2 SNTAGT. This CDR3 contains 13 residues. The germline V and J ends were trimmed by 3 bases and 7 bases, with 10 bases remaining between them.